This T cell receptor (beta chain) was identified in a study of vaccination effects on CD4 cells after COVID-19 (dated by TCRdb to 2022 to 2024). Describing the broader study: Each participant received two doses of an mRNA SARS-CoV-2 vaccine, either BNT162b2 or mRNA-1273. Pre-vaccine samples were collected from a couple of convalescent patients 16 days and one week before the first dose, corresponding to 142 and 148 days after COVID-19 diagnosis. Cultures from other donors in the study were sequenced with the Oncomine TCR Beta short-read assay on an Illumina iSeq 100. Altogether, roughly 10 COVID-19 convalescent patients and a few SARS-CoV-2-naive healthy vaccine recipients made up the full study. In both COVID-19 convalescent patients and infection-naive vaccine recipients, the study compared SARS-CoV-2 spike-specific CD4+ TCR repertoires from before mRNA vaccination with those from after it.

About this clone: Its antigen is unknown. Qualities for individual bases were not recorded, and no much larger clone is one base off.

The method behind the library was the immunoSEQ multiplex PCR assay. TCR beta CDR3 sequencing was performed on DNA from the cultured, isolated CD4+ T cells. The authors' pipeline ran thus. Non-productive TCR sequences were discarded, and reads were trimmed to the CDR3 region, with only CDR3s of 7 or more amino acids retained. The MANAFEST web app was used to identify antigen-specific clonotypes by comparing expansion in peptide wells with expansion in reference cultures. To be called positive, a clone needed expansion at FDR<0.05 compared with the reference and with all other wells, an odds ratio greater than 5, and a frequency greater than 0.1% in two replicate wells. A clonotype was called cross-reactive if it was significantly expanded both in SARS-CoV-2 spike wells and in at least one common cold coronavirus spike condition. CDR3 similarity was assessed by Levenshtein distance with the stringdist R package, and unrooted trees were built with ape in R 3.6.1. This immuneACCESS table, as held by TCRdb, lists in-frame sequences with V and J called but not all clones. Of the missing ones, under half trace to an unresolved V gene in checked studies; the others have no known cause. For V, J and clone size, that table is used; D and trimming come from the DNA. In all, the sample holds around 25,000 clones, and 77% of those were seen once. The ten largest account for about a fifth of the sample.

The investigation overall reported the following: The study was limited by a small number of convalescent patients and lacked early post-infection timepoints. Among convalescent patients, the spike-reactive repertoire after vaccination was made up mainly of new vaccine-induced clones that were largely distinct from the clones induced by infection. Marked clonal contraction was observed in both infection-induced and vaccine-induced clones at late post-vaccination timepoints, consistent with waning T cell responses.

In the ViraFEST assay, PBMC were stimulated with viral peptide pools, and antigen-specific CD4+ T cell clonotypes were then identified by expansion using TCR sequencing. After less than 13 days of culture, CD4+ T cells were isolated with the EasySep CD4+ T cell isolation kit. Convalescent patients had PCR-confirmed SARS-CoV-2 infection between March and December 2020, before Alpha, Beta and Delta variants emerged in the United States. Around 2.1 million PBMC per well were cultured with 8.5 to 10 ug/ml peptides in IMDM containing about 5% human AB serum, 10 IU/ml IL-2 and gentamicin. Half of the culture medium was replaced with fresh IL-2-containing medium on days 3 and 7. Each peptide stimulation condition was cultured in triplicate wells unless otherwise noted. PBMC were separated from whole blood using Ficoll-Paque Plus gradient centrifugation and were then either cryopreserved at -140C or used fresh. The overlapping peptide pools covered the spike proteins of SARS-CoV-2 and of the common cold coronaviruses HCoV-NL63, HCoV-OC43 and HCoV-229E. The QIAamp micro DNA kit was used to extract genomic DNA from the cultured CD4+ T cells.

The trim is 8 bases for V and 0 bases for J, with a gap of 13 bases between the germline ends. Measured from the cysteine to the phenylalanine, the CDR3 is 14 residues long. Only the CDR3 portion is preserved as DNA: 42 bases, with reading frame beginning at the first base. According to the germline V gene, CDR1 reads MNHEY and CDR2 reads SVGAGI. The sample was CD4+ T cells from PBMCs cultured with HCoV-NL63 spike peptides, taken before COVID-19 vaccination. What this sample's cell subset or site label stands for: HCoV-NL63 spike overlapping peptide pool stimulation. This sequence uses TRBV6-5 and TRBJ1-1, with the D gene too uncertain to name. The receptor was derived from a human donor who had a prior SARS-CoV-2 infection. The CDR3 protein is CASGPGSLNTEAFF. The DNA is as follows: TGTGCCAGCGGCCCGGGGAGCCTGAACACTGAAGCTTTCTTT.